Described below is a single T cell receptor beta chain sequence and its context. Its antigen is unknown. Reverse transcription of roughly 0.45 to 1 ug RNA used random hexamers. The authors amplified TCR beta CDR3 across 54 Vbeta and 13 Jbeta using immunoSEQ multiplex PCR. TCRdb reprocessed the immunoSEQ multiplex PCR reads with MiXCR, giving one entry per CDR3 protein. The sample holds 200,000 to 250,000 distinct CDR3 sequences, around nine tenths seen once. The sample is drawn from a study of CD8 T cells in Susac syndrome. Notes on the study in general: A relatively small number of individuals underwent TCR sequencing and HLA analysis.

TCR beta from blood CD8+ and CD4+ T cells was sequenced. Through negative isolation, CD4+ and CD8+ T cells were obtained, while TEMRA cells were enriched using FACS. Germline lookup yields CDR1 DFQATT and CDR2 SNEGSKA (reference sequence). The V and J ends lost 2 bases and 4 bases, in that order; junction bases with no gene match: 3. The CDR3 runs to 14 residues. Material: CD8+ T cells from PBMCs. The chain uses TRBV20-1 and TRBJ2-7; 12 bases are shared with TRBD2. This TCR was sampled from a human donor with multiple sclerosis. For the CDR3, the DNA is TGCAGTGCTAGACCTAGCGGGAGGGAGTACGAGCAGTACTTC. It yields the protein CSARPSGREYEQYF.